These 4 T cell receptor beta chains share one sample of origin, sequenced in a study of post-analysis software for immune sequencing data. No antigen has been identified for these receptors. Study-level findings and limits: In patients, about 5 TRBV segments were more frequent than in controls, with TRBV5-6, TRBV5-1 and TRBV20-1 among them.

Researchers reported that TCR beta cDNA libraries carried unique molecular identifiers. TCRdb analysed the PCR reads with MiXCR anew, one entry per CDR3 protein. The sample carries roughly 540,000 distinct CDR3 sequences, approximately 31% recorded once. Input material: blood. The receptors were sampled from a girl aged 2-17 years with multiple sclerosis.

V usage is TRBV20-1 and J usage is TRBJ2-1; 8 bases are shared with TRBD2. This CDR3 contains 14 residues. Germline V gives CDR1 DFQATT, CDR2 SNEGSKA (reference sequence). V lost 6 bases, J lost 3 bases, and 7 bases stayed unmatched. In DNA, the CDR3 is TGCAGTGCCACCACTAGCGGCTTCTACAATGAGCAGTTCTTC. Translation: CSATTSGFYNEQFF.

This clonotype has just a few counts. The chain employs TRBV7-8 and TRBJ2-5; 9 nucleotides match TRBD2. Germline values: CDR1 SGHVS, CDR2 FQNEAQ. V gave up 4 bases and J gave up 5 bases; unmatched junction bases: 8. The CDR3 is 15 amino acids. The CDR3 bases are TGTGCCAGCAGCTATATAGCGGGGGCGGGGGAGACCCAGTACTTC. Protein product: CASSYIAGAGETQYF.

This clonotype was counted once. Its ends do not fully match the called genes, so a read error is possible. The V call is TRBV5-1, the J call TRBJ2-1; D remains unclear. This CDR3 is 13 amino acids long. Germline assignment: CDR1 SGHRS and CDR2 YFSETQ. This chain's CDR3 is CAGSLDGKDEQFF. CDR3 coding DNA: TGCGCCGGCAGCTTGGATGGGAAAGATGAGCAGTTCTTC.

The chain recombines TRBV28 with TRBJ2-2, with TRBD1 matching over 9 bases. J was trimmed by 6 bases and V by 2 bases; bases with no gene match: 7. Germline V gives CDR1 MDHEN, CDR2 SYDVKM. The CDR3 loop spans 16 amino acids. DNA for the CDR3: TGTGCCAGCAGTTTACCAGGACAGGGGACGGCCGGGGAGCTGTTTTTT. It is translated as CASSLPGQGTAGELFF.